The sequence of this T cell receptor (beta chain) was determined in a study of blood T cell repertoires in COVID-19. Study overall: Some COVID-19 samples were acute and others convalescent; all came from the United States, Italy and Spain. In each case, the material was cDNA or gDNA derived from T cells, B-cell-depleted T cells, or PBMCs.

Only in-frame clones appear in the TCRdb table, and some are missing; sequencing was by immunoSEQ multiplex PCR. The table lists some 240,000 clones, roughly 80% of them singletons. Seattle patients were enrolled during active infection and followed longitudinally. This CDR3 is 17 amino acids long. The V gene's germline CDR1 is MDHEN and CDR2 SYDVKM. V gave up 4 bases and J gave up 4 bases; unmatched junction bases: 9. This clonotype originated in a woman older than 75 with COVID-19, enrolled during active disease. The specimen sequenced was peripheral blood. This chain joins TRBV28 and TRBJ1-4, with 10 bases aligning to TRBD1. CDR3 sequence reads: CASSSPGQGLLNEKLFF. CDR3 coding DNA: TGTGCCAGCAGTTCGCCGGGACAGGGGCTACTTAATGAAAAACTGTTTTTT. The full variable domain, its missing parts supplied by reference TRBV28 and TRBJ1-4, is DVKVTQSSRYLVKRTGEKVFLECVQDMDHENMFWYRQDPGLGLRLIYFSYDVKMKEKGDIPEGYSVSREKKERFSLILESASTNQTSMYLCASSSPGQGLLNEKLFFGSGTQLSVL.